The 19 T cell receptor beta chains in this list originate from one sample, sequenced in a study of blood T cell repertoires in COVID-19 (dated by TCRdb to about 2020). The method behind the library was the immunoSEQ multiplex PCR assay. The immuneACCESS repertoire file appears here via TCRdb, limited to in-frame rearrangements. These files lack a portion of the clones; in checked studies, under half of the deficit traces to unresolved V genes, and the cause of the others is not known. The table for this sample lists fewer than 700,000 clones; roughly 91% of them were counted only once. Of the sample, roughly 8% falls within the top ten clones. Sample: peripheral blood. The receptors here all came from a woman aged 45-59 years with COVID-19, enrolled during active disease.

The chain is built from TRBV5-8 and TRBJ2-7; 9 bases are a match to TRBD1. This CDR3 has 15 residues. CDR1 is SGHTS, CDR2 YDEGEE, per germline. With 3 bases clipped from V and 2 bases from J, the junction kept 6 bases outside the gene matches. CDR3: CASSSLGQGTYEQYF. CDR3 sequence (DNA): TGTGCCAGCAGCTCCTTAGGACAGGGGACCTACGAGCAGTACTTC.

The V and J genes are TRBV5-1 and TRBJ2-1; D is ambiguous. The CDR3 runs 15 residues. Germline values: CDR1 SGHRS, CDR2 YFSETQ. V was clipped by 0 bases and J by 1 base, with 8 bases between them. CDR3 residues: CASSLVAGSYNEQFF. For the CDR3, the DNA is TGCGCCAGCAGCTTGGTGGCAGGATCCTACAATGAGCAGTTCTTC.

This clone was counted a few times. The chain couples TRBV4-2 to TRBJ2-1; D might be TRBD2 (5 bases). The V gene's germline CDR1 is LGHNA and CDR2 YNFKEQ. The CDR3 runs 14 residues. V was clipped by 4 bases and J by 6 bases, with 13 bases between them. CDR3 DNA sequence: TGTGCCAGCAGCCCGATACCGGGGAGCAATGAGCAGTTCTTC. Residues: CASSPIPGSNEQFF.

This rearrangement joins TRBV30 to TRBJ2-2; D is uncertain. V dropped 0 bases and J dropped 9 bases, with 5 bases sitting between them. Germline-derived CDR1 and CDR2 are GTSNPN and SVGIG (reference sequence). The CDR3 length is 11 residues. CDR3 loop: CAWSVSRELFF. DNA for the CDR3: TGTGCCTGGAGTGTAAGCCGGGAGCTGTTTTTT.

The chain has TRBV6-6 and TRBJ1-2; no firm D call. The CDR3 spans 14 residues. Trimming took 2 bases from V and 7 from J, leaving 14 bases between them. Germline lookup yields CDR1 MNHNY and CDR2 SVGAGI (reference sequence). CDR3: CASSYEGPRGGYTF. In DNA, the CDR3 is TGTGCCAGCAGTTACGAGGGCCCTCGGGGTGGCTACACCTTC.

The rearrangement joins TRBV10-1 to TRBJ2-3, with TRBD2 identical over 14 bases. The CDR3 consists of 14 residues. Trimming took 8 bases from V and 8 from J; bases not matched to a gene: 6. The germline V gene encodes CDR1 WNHNN and CDR2 SYGVQD (reference sequence). CDR3: CASPTSGGASTQYF. As DNA, the CDR3 is TGCGCCAGCCCGACTAGCGGGGGGGCAAGTACGCAGTATTTT.

This clone was picked up one time. The V gene is TRBV12-3 or TRBV12-4, the J gene TRBJ1-2; perhaps TRBD1 as D (5 bases). The CDR3 runs 13 residues. The V gene lost 2 bases and the J gene lost 2 bases, with 6 bases spanning the gap. The CDR3 reads CASSLKGNYGYTF. Here the CDR3 DNA reads TGTGCCAGCAGTTTAAAGGGGAACTATGGCTACACCTTC.

The chain employs TRBV5-1 and TRBJ1-1; 7 positions match TRBD1. The CDR3 has 15 residues. The junction had 6 bases not matched to a gene; V was cut back by 2 bases and J by 2 bases. CDR1 is SGHRS and CDR2 is YFSETQ in the germline V gene. The CDR3 region is CASSLRTGDNTEAFF. CDR3 DNA: TGCGCCAGCAGCTTAAGGACAGGCGATAACACTGAAGCTTTCTTT.

V is TRBV12-3 or TRBV12-4 and J is TRBJ2-5; no clear D. This CDR3 spans 13 amino acids. V was cut by 6 bases and J by 1 base, with 9 bases left in between. CDR3 region: CASRSGSQETQYF. CDR3 DNA sequence: TGTGCCAGCAGGTCCGGTTCCCAAGAGACCCAGTACTTC.

The chain couples TRBV3-1 (or the pseudogene TRBV3-2) to TRBJ1-1, with TRBD1 identical over 8 bases. The CDR3 totals 14 residues. The trim removed 5 bases at V and 4 bases at J, leaving 6 bases unmatched. Per the germline V gene, CDR1 is LGHDT and CDR2 is YNNKEL (reference sequence). The CDR3 here is CASSYGQGGTEAFF. CDR3 DNA sequence: TGTGCCAGCAGCTACGGACAGGGAGGCACTGAAGCTTTCTTT.

The chain is built from TRBV5-5 and TRBJ1-2, with D hard to call. CDR1 is SGHKS and CDR2 is YYEKEE in the germline V gene (reference sequence). The CDR3 is 17 amino acids. Trimming left V 4 bases short and J 0 bases short, with 19 bases between. CDR3 residues: CASSLTTLQQTNYGYTF. CDR3 sequence (DNA): TGTGCCAGCAGCCTGACCACCCTACAGCAGACTAACTATGGCTACACCTTC.

CDR3 sequence reads: CASSPRGSAYGYTF. The DNA of the CDR3 is TGTGCCAGCAGCCCCAGGGGATCCGCCTATGGCTACACCTTC. The chain carries TRBV9 and TRBJ1-2, with D tentatively TRBD1 (6 bases). Trimming pared 4 bases from V and 4 bases from J, leaving 14 bases between. There are 14 residues in the CDR3. From germline, CDR1 is SGDLS and CDR2 YYNGEE.

This chain joins TRBV3-1 (or the pseudogene TRBV3-2) and TRBJ2-7; D possibly corresponds to TRBD2 (5 bases). The CDR3 is 14 amino acids. The germline V and J ends were trimmed by 4 bases and 4 bases, with 14 bases remaining between them. CDR1 is LGHDT, CDR2 YNNKEL, per germline (reference sequence). This chain's CDR3 is CASSPTGIPYEQYF. CDR3 DNA: TGTGCCAGCAGCCCGACCGGGATTCCGTACGAGCAGTACTTC.

V is TRBV24-1 and J is TRBJ1-2, with D unresolved. The CDR3 loop spans 13 amino acids. CDR1 and CDR2 from the germline V gene are KGHDR and SFDVKD. The V gene lost 1 base and the J gene lost 8 bases, with 10 bases spanning the gap. As DNA, the CDR3 is TGTGCCACCAGTGATTTTCCCTTATCGGGCTACACCTTC. Translation gives CATSDFPLSGYTF.

The V gene is TRBV25-1, the J gene TRBJ1-1; D is unclear. Trimming pared 6 bases from V and 4 bases from J, leaving 12 bases between. Germline CDR1 reads MGHDK; CDR2 reads SYGVNS. The CDR3 is 13 residues long. CDR3: CASRGRWGTEAFF. CDR3 bases: TGTGCCAGCAGGGGGAGGTGGGGCACTGAAGCTTTCTTT.

This chain joins TRBV5-4 and TRBJ1-6; D is possibly TRBD1 (6 bases). The CDR3 has 14 amino acids. CDR1 and CDR2 (germline): SGHNT, YYREEE (reference sequence). V shed 4 bases and J shed 6 bases, with 11 bases lying between them. CDR3 protein: CASSPGTLNSPLHF. As DNA, the CDR3 is TGTGCCAGCAGCCCTGGGACACTTAATTCACCCCTCCACTTT.

This rearrangement joins TRBV7-2 to TRBJ1-5; no firm D call. Germline V gives CDR1 SGHTA, CDR2 FQGNSA. The V and J ends lost 3 bases and 3 bases respectively, with 9 bases between them. This CDR3 is built from 14 residues. The CDR3 protein is CASSFTELNQPQHF. As DNA, the CDR3 is TGTGCCAGCAGCTTCACAGAACTCAATCAGCCCCAGCATTTT.

This chain uses TRBV6-4 with TRBJ2-3; 11 bases are shared with TRBD2. The germline V gene encodes CDR1 MRHNA and CDR2 SNTAGT. The CDR3 consists of 18 residues. V lost 0 bases and J lost 2; bases outside the gene matches: 7. The CDR3 here is CASSDSPGTSGHTDTQYF. CDR3 sequence (DNA): TGTGCCAGCAGTGACTCTCCCGGGACTAGCGGTCACACAGATACGCAGTATTTT.

This chain uses TRBV15 with TRBJ1-6, with D perhaps TRBD1 (5 bases). V dropped 3 bases and J dropped 10 bases, with 13 bases sitting between them. This CDR3 spans 14 amino acids. Germline loops: CDR1 LNHNV, CDR2 YYDKDF (reference sequence). The CDR3 sequence: CATSSGEGVSPLHF. In DNA form, the CDR3 reads TGTGCCACCAGCAGCGGCGAAGGGGTGTCACCCCTCCACTTT.